These 13 T cell receptor beta chains share one sample of origin, sequenced in a study of cytomegalovirus exposure and HLA in healthy donors. The PCR ran on 60 Vbeta and 13 Jbeta primers. The method was immunoSEQ multiplex PCR; TCRdb's version includes in-frame clones alone and lacks a portion of them. The data contain some 200,000 clones, around 75% of them singletons. The specimen sequenced was PBMCs. The receptors here all came from a man in his forties in good health and CMV-seropositive.

The chain combines TRBV28 with TRBJ1-5, with a weak D call TRBD1 (6 bases). V was trimmed by 8 bases and J by 3 bases, leaving 14 bases between them. Germline CDR1 and CDR2: MDHEN and SYDVKM. CDR3 length equals 14 residues. The CDR3 bases are TGTGCCAGCCGCAGGGGCCGTAACAATCAGCCCCAGCATTTT. Its translation: CASRRGRNNQPQHF. Using reference TRBV28 and TRBJ1-5 for the parts outside the CDR3, the full variable domain is DVKVTQSSRYLVKRTGEKVFLECVQDMDHENMFWYRQDPGLGLRLIYFSYDVKMKEKGDIPEGYSVSREKKERFSLILESASTNQTSMYLCASRRGRNNQPQHFGDGTRLSIL.

A single count supports this clone. The chain combines TRBV9 with TRBJ1-2; D is unresolved. The germline V gene encodes CDR1 SGDLS and CDR2 YYNGEE. V lost 3 bases to trimming and J lost 1 base, with 16 bases between them. This CDR3 region has 16 residues. For the CDR3, the DNA is TGTGCCAGCAGCGGCGAAGTAGCGGGTCTTAACTATGGCTACACCTTC. The encoded protein is CASSGEVAGLNYGYTF.

This rearrangement joins TRBV27 to TRBJ1-5; TRBD1 agrees at 7 bases. The CDR3 loop spans 15 amino acids. V gave up 6 bases and J gave up 2 bases; unmatched junction bases: 7. CDR1 and CDR2 (germline): MNHEY, SMNVEV (reference sequence). CDR3 nucleotide sequence: TGTGCCAGCAGCCCGTCCGACAGGGGCAATCAGCCCCAGCATTTT. Residues: CASSPSDRGNQPQHF.

The chain couples TRBV28 to TRBJ2-3, with 10 bases that match TRBD1. The ends lost 4 bases at V and 1 base at J; junction bases unmatched: 2. This CDR3 region has 15 residues. The germline V gene has CDR1 MDHEN and CDR2 SYDVKM. The CDR3 DNA reads as TGTGCCAGCAGTTGGGGGACAGGGGGCACAGATACGCAGTATTTT. This sequence encodes CASSWGTGGTDTQYF.

V gene TRBV11-3 combines with J gene TRBJ1-5, with D perhaps matching TRBD1 (5 bases). Between the trimmed V and J ends, which lost 7 bases and 0 bases, there was a span of 25 bases. The CDR3 covers 19 residues. Looked up from germline, CDR1 is SGHNT and CDR2 is YENEEA. In DNA form, the CDR3 reads TGTGCCAGCACCTCCAAATTGTTGGGGCAGCGATATAGCAATCAGCCCCAGCATTTT. Its protein is CASTSKLLGQRYSNQPQHF.

The chain has TRBV9 and TRBJ2-3, with 7 positions matching TRBD2. The CDR3 totals 16 residues. With 0 bases clipped from V and 4 bases from J, the junction kept 8 bases outside the gene matches. Per the germline V gene, CDR1 is SGDLS and CDR2 is YYNGEE. The CDR3 sequence is CASSVALAAGSDTQYF. In DNA, the CDR3 is TGTGCCAGCAGCGTAGCTCTAGCGGCGGGGTCAGATACGCAGTATTTT. The entire variable domain, with the rest obtained from reference TRBV9 and TRBJ2-3, is as follows: DSGVTQTPKHLITATGQRVTLRCSPRSGDLSVYWYQQSLDQGLQFLIQYYNGEERAKGNILERFSAQQFPDLHSELNLSSLELGDSALYFCASSVALAAGSDTQYFGPGTRLTVL.

The V and J genes are TRBV6-1 and TRBJ2-7; D is perhaps TRBD2 (5 bases). The CDR3 sequence is 13 residues long. Trimming took 2 bases from V and 6 from J, leaving 11 bases between them. CDR1 and CDR2 from the germline V gene are MNHNS and SASEGT. CDR3 sequence: CASSETRGSEQYF. The DNA of the CDR3 is TGTGCCAGCAGTGAAACACGGGGATCCGAGCAGTACTTC.

This clone occurred once. Germline is not matched at one junction end, which may reflect a read error. The chain links TRBV7-7 to TRBJ2-5; 7 bases align to TRBD2. The CDR3 has 14 amino acids. Per the germline V gene, CDR1 is SSHAT and CDR2 is FNYEAQ (reference sequence). This chain's CDR3 is CASSKTAGQETQYF. CDR3 coding DNA: TGTGCTAGCAGCAAAACAGCGGGACAAGAGACCCAGTACTTC.

This chain uses TRBV6-1 with TRBJ1-3; TRBD1 might be the D (6 bases). Germline V lookup: CDR1 MNHNS, CDR2 SASEGT. CDR3 length equals 15 residues. Trimming stripped 3 bases from V and 1 base from J, with 10 bases between. The CDR3 bases are TGTGCCAGCAGTGAGACAGGTATTTCTGGAAACACCATATATTTT. This gives the protein CASSETGISGNTIYF.

The V call is TRBV14, the J call TRBJ1-4; the match to TRBD1 covers 7 bases. V trimming: 4 bases; J trimming: 7 bases; junction bases outside the gene matches: 9. CDR3 length: 15 residues. In germline, CDR1 is SGHDN, CDR2 FVKESK. CDR3 DNA: TGTGCCAGCAGCCGCGCCCAAGGGGGCCTTGAAAAACTGTTTTTT. It is translated as CASSRAQGGLEKLFF.

The chain combines TRBV7-2 with TRBJ2-1, with TRBD2 as a possible D gene (5 bases). The CDR3 sequence is 16 residues long. V dropped 0 bases and J dropped 3 bases, with 12 bases sitting between them. CDR1 SGHTA and CDR2 FQGNSA come from the germline V gene. The CDR3 spells CASSLALSGFYNEQFF. In DNA form, the CDR3 reads TGTGCCAGCAGCTTAGCACTGAGCGGATTCTACAATGAGCAGTTCTTC.

This CDR3 is CASSSYTDTQYF. DNA for the CDR3: TGTGCCAGCAGTTCTTACACAGATACGCAGTATTTT. J is TRBJ2-3 and V is TRBV27; D gene uncertain. The V and J ends lost 4 bases and 2 bases respectively, with 4 bases between them. Looked up from germline, CDR1 is MNHEY and CDR2 is SMNVEV (reference sequence). There are 12 residues in the CDR3.

The V gene is TRBV27, the J gene TRBJ2-7; D may be TRBD2 (5 bases). The length of the CDR3 is 12 residues. In germline, CDR1 is MNHEY, CDR2 SMNVEV (reference sequence). The V end lost 6 bases, the J end lost 3 bases, and 9 bases lay between the germline ends. This CDR3 is CASSRGIYEQYF. CDR3 in DNA: TGTGCCAGCAGCCGGGGAATCTACGAGCAGTACTTC.